A selection of T cell receptor beta chains follows, all from one sample in a study of OX40 agonist ivuxolimab in advanced cancers. Assay: immunoSEQ multiplex PCR; the TCRdb copy retains only in-frame clones and omits some. Seen here are roughly 66,000 clones, over 80% observed once, and the top ten hold over 2%. The sequencing used CD4+ or CD8+ T cells sorted from blood, collected in a trial of the OX40 agonist ivuxolimab. The receptors shown here come from an adult with an advanced solid tumor such as melanoma, head and neck, liver or kidney cancer. Both conserved end residues are part of each CDR3. Fields, in order: clone size, V gene, J gene, D gene, CDR3 protein, CDR3 DNA. D genes are given only for firm matches. Size is stated for part of the rows, as once, few or many counts, or as a class when the clone is expanded.

NA,TRBV5-4,TRBJ2-7,NA,CASSLDLVGTYEQYF,TGTGCCAGCAGCTTGGACTTGGTTGGAACCTACGAGCAGTACTTC
NA,TRBV7-9,TRBJ1-1,NA,CASSLVGNTEAFF,TGTGCCAGCAGCTTAGTCGGGAACACTGAAGCTTTCTTT
NA,TRBV20-1,TRBJ1-5,NA,CSARGQLGWHF,TGCAGTGCTAGAGGACAGTTAGGTTGGCATTTT
NA,TRBV2,TRBJ2-1,NA,CASSELLSYNEQFF,TGTGCCAGCAGTGAACTTCTCTCCTACAATGAGCAGTTCTTC
NA,TRBV11-2,TRBJ1-1,TRBD1,CASSFAGQGRTEAFF,TGTGCCAGCAGCTTTGCGGGACAGGGGAGGACTGAAGCTTTCTTT
once,TRBV2,TRBJ2-7,NA,CASNLGYEQYF,TGTGCCAGCAATCTAGGTTACGAGCAGTACTTC
many,TRBV28,TRBJ1-2,NA,CASSLSQGSNYGYTF,TGTGCCAGCAGTTTATCGCAGGGGTCCAACTATGGCTACACCTTC
NA,TRBV7-2,TRBJ2-3,NA,CASSLSREDTQYF,TGTGCCAGCAGCTTAAGTAGGGAAGATACGCAGTATTTT
NA,TRBV30,TRBJ1-1,TRBD1,CAWTRRGQGLNTEAFF,TGTGCCTGGACTCGAAGGGGACAGGGCTTAAACACTGAAGCTTTCTTT
NA,TRBV5-1,TRBJ2-3,NA,CASSLEGRAGTDTQYF,TGCGCCAGCAGCTTGGAAGGCAGGGCGGGCACAGATACGCAGTATTTT
once,TRBV5-1,TRBJ2-5,TRBD1,CASSLGTGQQETQYF,TGCGCCAGCAGCTTGGGGACAGGTCAACAAGAGACCCAGTACTTC
NA,TRBV6-6,TRBJ2-1,NA,CASSYSPDNEQFF,TGTGCCAGCAGTTACTCTCCAGATAATGAGCAGTTCTTC
NA,TRBV7-2,TRBJ1-2,NA,CASSDPGTTRYTF,TGTGCCAGCAGCGATCCCGGGACCACTCGCTACACCTTC
NA,TRBV5-1,TRBJ1-2,NA,CASSLADRQSRYGYTF,TGCGCCAGCAGCTTGGCCGACCGACAGAGCCGCTATGGCTACACCTTC
NA,TRBV21-1,TRBJ2-1,NA,CASSKVGSRNRSVGGDEQFF,TGTGCCAGCAGCAAAGTTGGCTCGAGGAACAGGAGCGTTGGGGGGGATGAGCAGTTCTTC
NA,TRBV6-1,TRBJ1-2,TRBD1,CASSESSGQGDGYTF,TGTGCCAGCAGTGAAAGTTCGGGACAGGGGGATGGCTACACCTTC
NA,TRBV7-2,TRBJ1-6,NA,CASSPTLGVGSPLHF,TGTGCCAGCAGCCCCACACTAGGGGTGGGTTCACCCCTCCACTTT
NA,TRBV6-5,TRBJ1-1,TRBD1,CASQDRALNTEAFF,TGTGCCAGCCAAGACAGGGCCCTGAACACTGAAGCTTTCTTT
NA,TRBV5-6,TRBJ2-5,NA,CASSLQVLQETQYF,TGTGCCAGCAGCTTGCAAGTACTCCAAGAGACCCAGTACTTC
NA,TRBV5-5,TRBJ1-5,TRBD1,CASSTTGGSNQPQHF,TGTGCCAGCAGCACGACAGGGGGTAGCAATCAGCCCCAGCATTTT
NA,TRBV27,TRBJ2-7,TRBD2,CASSPLAGVYEQYF,TGTGCCAGCAGTCCCCTAGCGGGAGTATACGAGCAGTACTTC
few,TRBV6-5,TRBJ1-5,NA,CASGQRGQPQHF,TGTGCCAGCGGACAGCGGGGTCAGCCCCAGCATTTT
NA,TRBV5-4,TRBJ1-1,NA,CASSRKENRVTAEAFF,TGTGCCAGCAGTCGAAAGGAAAACAGGGTTACGGCTGAAGCTTTCTTT
NA,TRBV7-8,TRBJ1-4,NA,CASSLDPLRGEKLFF,TGTGCCAGCAGCTTAGATCCCCTCCGGGGCGAAAAACTGTTTTTT
NA,TRBV7-9,TRBJ2-5,TRBD2,CASSPGLSSEETQYF,TGTGCCAGCAGCCCGGGACTATCCTCTGAAGAGACCCAGTACTTC
NA,TRBV7-6,TRBJ2-7,TRBD2,CASSLALLAGDLNEQYF,TGTGCCAGCAGCTTAGCGCTTCTAGCGGGAGATCTAAACGAGCAGTACTTC
NA,TRBV5-1,TRBJ2-7,NA,CASSLVTSYEQYF,TGCGCCAGCAGCTTGGTGACTAGCTACGAGCAGTACTTC
NA,TRBV6-1,TRBJ1-5,TRBD1,CASIPTGGGNQPQHF,TGTGCCAGCATCCCGACAGGGGGTGGCAATCAGCCCCAGCATTTT
few,TRBV11-3,TRBJ1-1,NA,CASSLVVVNTEAFF,TGTGCCAGCAGCTTAGTGGTCGTGAACACTGAAGCTTTCTTT
NA,TRBV7-3,TRBJ2-7,TRBD1,CASSLGDRGSYEQYF,TGTGCCAGCAGCCTGGGGGACAGGGGCTCCTACGAGCAGTACTTC
NA,TRBV7-6,TRBJ2-1,TRBD2,CASSRLASEQFF,TGTGCCAGCAGCAGACTAGCTTCCGAGCAGTTCTTC
NA,TRBV6-1,TRBJ2-1,NA,CASSERGGGALDEQFF,TGTGCCAGCAGTGAACGAGGGGGCGGGGCGTTGGATGAGCAGTTCTTC
NA,TRBV7-2,TRBJ2-7,NA,CASSLPRQEAQYF,TGTGCCAGCAGCTTACCCCGACAGGAAGCGCAGTACTTC
NA,TRBV10-2,TRBJ2-7,NA,CASSVPGQPGEQYF,TGCGCCAGCAGTGTTCCGGGACAACCGGGGGAGCAGTACTTC
NA,TRBV5-4,TRBJ1-1,NA,CASSSVGHPGDTEAFF,TGTGCCAGCAGCTCCGTGGGACACCCCGGGGACACTGAAGCTTTCTTT
NA,TRBV29-1,TRBJ2-2,NA,CSVGTATGELFF,TGCAGCGTTGGGACAGCCACCGGGGAGCTGTTTTTT
NA,TRBV7-2,TRBJ2-7,TRBD1,CASSSQTGIYEQYF,TGTGCCAGCAGCTCTCAGACAGGGATCTACGAGCAGTACTTC
NA,TRBV6-5,TRBJ1-2,TRBD1,CASSQGDSRYTF,TGTGCCAGCAGTCAAGGGGACAGCCGCTACACCTTC
NA,TRBV23-1,TRBJ1-5,NA,CASRGRDQPQHF,TGCGCCAGCAGAGGGAGGGATCAGCCCCAGCATTTT
once,TRBV5-1,TRBJ2-7,NA,CASSLAFQAGEQYF,TGCGCCAGCAGCTTGGCGTTTCAGGCGGGTGAGCAGTACTTC
NA,TRBV11-2,TRBJ2-3,NA,CASSRGSRTSTDTQYF,TGTGCCAGCAGCAGAGGGAGCAGAACTAGCACAGATACGCAGTATTTT
NA,TRBV11-3,TRBJ2-3,NA,CASSLARGTDTQYF,TGTGCCAGCAGCTTAGCCCGGGGTACAGATACGCAGTATTTT
once,TRBV19,TRBJ1-3,NA,CASSAKTSGNTIYF,TGTGCCAGTAGTGCCAAGACGAGTGGAAACACCATATATTTT
few,TRBV10-3,TRBJ2-7,TRBD2,CAIGGTSGSGGEQYF,TGTGCCATCGGAGGGACTAGCGGGAGTGGAGGGGAGCAGTACTTC
NA,TRBV7-7,TRBJ2-7,NA,CASSLNGYEQYF,TGTGCCAGCAGCCTCAATGGCTACGAGCAGTACTTC
NA,TRBV5-5,TRBJ2-7,NA,CASSLEFVLRF,TGTGCCAGCAGCTTGGAATTCGTCTTGCGTTTC
NA,TRBV13,TRBJ2-4,TRBD1,CASSFRTGGNIQYF,TGTGCCAGCAGCTTCCGGACAGGGGGAAACATTCAGTACTTC